These 3 T cell receptor beta chains share one sample of origin, sequenced in a study of post-analysis software for immune sequencing data. Notes on the study in general: Controls had lower frequencies than patients of 4 or 5 TRBV segments, which included TRBV5-6, TRBV5-1 and TRBV20-1.

The antigens for these receptors are not known. Presence of unique molecular identifiers characterized the TCR beta cDNA libraries. TCRdb analysed the PCR reads with MiXCR anew, one entry per CDR3 protein. The sample carries around 770,000 distinct CDR3 sequences, under 60% recorded once. Sequences were obtained from blood. All receptors derive from a girl under 18 with multiple sclerosis.

This clonotype has just a few counts. The chain is built from TRBV27 and TRBJ2-1, with no clear D. The closer fit of TRBJ2-7 to the DNA end suggests the J call may be wrong. This CDR3 is 9 amino acids long. Germline assignment: CDR1 MNHEY and CDR2 SMNVEV (reference sequence). CDR3 residues: CASWHEQYF. The CDR3 bases are TGTGCCAGCTGGCACGAGCAGTACTTC.

This clonotype was counted between two and nine times. This sequence joins TRBV12-3 or TRBV12-4 and TRBJ2-5; 8 nucleotides match TRBD1. The V and J ends lost 7 bases and 1 base, in that order; junction bases with no gene match: 8. This CDR3 has 15 residues. CDR3 protein: CASTTTRGPQETQYF. The CDR3 coding sequence is TGTGCCAGCACGACTACCAGGGGGCCCCAAGAGACCCAGTACTTC.

This chain uses TRBV20-1 with TRBJ2-5; 7 bases line up with TRBD2. CDR1 is DFQATT and CDR2 is SNEGSKA in the germline V gene (reference sequence). The CDR3 totals 14 residues. Trimming cost V 7 bases and J 5 bases; bases outside gene matches: 13. CDR3 nucleotide sequence: TGCAGTGGCATGAGATTGGCGGGAGTCGAGACCCAGTACTTC. Its translation is CSGMRLAGVETQYF.